This T cell receptor beta chain was recovered during a study of technical replicates of blood from several donors. Here immunoSEQ multiplex PCR was the method, and the copy in TCRdb shows in-frame clones only, minus some. The repertoire holds about 73,000 clones, 90% to 95% seen once, with 0.25% to 0.3% in the top ten. This clone was counted only a few times. V was cut by 5 bases and J by 2 bases, with 13 bases left in between. Germline CDR1 SEHNR, CDR2 FQNEAQ (reference sequence). This CDR3 contains 14 residues. This TCR derives from a human donor in good health. The sample comprised T cells isolated from PBMCs. J is TRBJ2-7 and V is TRBV7-9; no firm D call. CDR3 nucleotides: TGTGCCAGCAGCCCATCGTCCCTAACCTACGAGCAGTACTTC. It translates to CASSPSSLTYEQYF.